Shown below are 24 T cell receptor beta chains from a single sample sequenced in a study of shared clonotypes between healthy human individuals (dated by TCRdb to about 2020). Library preparation employed the immunoSEQ multiplex PCR assay. Here the immuneACCESS table is served through TCRdb, limited to in-frame sequences with V and J called. Missing clones are a known gap in these copies; in checked studies unresolved V genes cover under half, and the rest lacks a known reason. The sample has some 2.3 million clones on record, just over 90% of them singletons. Together, the top ten hold under 0.45% of the sample. The specimen was naive CD4+ T cells from PBMCs. Reading the label with the study, this specimen's cell subset or site is: CD45RA+ positively selected. The receptors here all came from a young man in good health. Some clones in this sample may be carry-over from other donors' samples.

The chain links TRBV7-2 to TRBJ1-5; a weak D match, TRBD1 (6 bases). V dropped 5 bases and J dropped 8 bases, with 16 bases sitting between them. The germline gives CDR1 SGHTA, CDR2 FQGNSA. The length of the CDR3 is 14 residues. The CDR3 protein is CASSPHRVWEPQHF. CDR3 nucleotide sequence: TGTGCCAGCAGCCCTCACAGGGTATGGGAGCCCCAGCATTTT.

A single count supports this clone. The V and J genes are TRBV27 and TRBJ2-1; a possible D gene is TRBD2 (7 bases). V gave up 6 bases and J gave up 5 bases, with 17 bases separating them. Germline-derived CDR1 and CDR2 are MNHEY and SMNVEV (reference sequence). CDR3 length: 15 amino acids. DNA for the CDR3: TGTGCCAGCAGACCTAGGGGGAGGGCCGACAATGAGCAGTTCTTC. Amino acid sequence: CASRPRGRADNEQFF.

Worth noting for this clone: The sample contains more than one DNA sequence encoding this CDR3. V is TRBV28 and J is TRBJ2-7; no reliable D call. The CDR3 runs to 13 residues. Germline V gene lookup returns CDR1 MDHEN and CDR2 SYDVKM. V was pared by 8 bases and J by 0 bases, with 11 bases between. In nucleotides, the CDR3 is TGTGCCAGCTCGGAACCCTCCTCCTACGAGCAGTACTTC. Its translation: CASSEPSSYEQYF.

The rearrangement joins TRBV5-1 to TRBJ2-7; 8 bases line up with TRBD1. J lost 0 bases, V lost 0 bases, and 5 bases had no gene match. Germline V CDR1 and CDR2: SGHRS, YFSETQ. This CDR3 has 16 residues. CDR3 in amino acids: CASSLVRGTGSYEQYF. CDR3 sequence (DNA): TGCGCCAGCAGCTTGGTTCGTGGGACAGGCTCCTACGAGCAGTACTTC.

The V and J genes are TRBV18 and TRBJ2-3; no clear D. There are 16 residues in the CDR3. The V gene lost 2 bases and the J gene lost 3 bases, with 15 bases spanning the gap. The germline V gene has CDR1 KGHSH and CDR2 LQKENI. The CDR3 nucleotides are TGTGCCAGCTCACCAAGTTCTAGGGCAGCAACAGATACGCAGTATTTT. The encoded protein is CASSPSSRAATDTQYF. The variable domain in full, completed from reference TRBV18 and TRBJ2-3, reads NAGVMQNPRHLVRRRGQEARLRCSPMKGHSHVYWYRQLPEEGLKFMVYLQKENIIDESGMPKERFSAEFPKEGPSILRIQQVVRGDSAAYFCASSPSSRAATDTQYFGPGTRLTVL.

The chain uses TRBV6-1 and TRBJ2-5; tentatively, D is TRBD2 (5 bases). The CDR3 length is 16 residues. CDR1 and CDR2 from the germline V gene are MNHNS and SASEGT. The germline V and J ends were trimmed by 4 bases and 5 bases, with 20 bases remaining between them. Here the CDR3 reads CASSVGRTRVEETQYF. The DNA of the CDR3 is TGTGCCAGCAGTGTCGGACGAACTAGGGTTGAGGAGACCCAGTACTTC.

This chain links TRBV28 with TRBJ2-7; unclear D gene. The CDR3 sequence is 14 residues long. Deletions cut 2 bases from V and 2 bases from J, with 10 bases between. Germline V gene lookup returns CDR1 MDHEN and CDR2 SYDVKM. The CDR3 is CASSLRLGTYEQYF. DNA for the CDR3: TGTGCCAGCAGTTTAAGGCTAGGCACCTACGAGCAGTACTTC.

The rearrangement joins TRBV28 to TRBJ1-6; 7 bases match TRBD1. Trimming at V came to 7 bases and at J to 9 bases, leaving 6 bases not matched to a gene. CDR3 length: 13 residues. Germline V gives CDR1 MDHEN, CDR2 SYDVKM. This CDR3 is CASTGQPVSPLHF. Here the CDR3 DNA reads TGTGCCAGCACGGGACAGCCGGTTTCACCCCTCCACTTT.

A single count supports this clone. In DNA form, the CDR3 reads TGTGCCAGCAGCCGAACTAGCGGGTCTTTCACCGGGGAGCTGTTTTTT. Its protein product is CASSRTSGSFTGELFF. The rearrangement uses TRBV7-2 and TRBJ2-2; 9 nucleotides line up with TRBD2. The length of the CDR3 is 16 residues. J gave up 4 bases and V 5 bases, and 8 bases lay outside the gene matches. Germline V gives CDR1 SGHTA, CDR2 FQGNSA.

The V and J genes are TRBV7-9 and TRBJ2-1; D may be TRBD1 (5 bases). This CDR3 is built from 15 residues. The germline V gene encodes CDR1 SEHNR and CDR2 FQNEAQ (reference sequence). Trimming removed 1 base at V and 4 bases at J, with 11 bases between. The CDR3 sequence is CASSLGQGIYNEQFF. In DNA form, the CDR3 reads TGTGCCAGCAGCTTAGGGCAGGGAATATACAATGAGCAGTTCTTC.

In nucleotides, the CDR3 is TGTGCCTGGAGGGGTCCAGTCGGGACTACTCACTCCTACGAGCAGTACTTC. It is translated as CAWRGPVGTTHSYEQYF. The V and J genes are TRBV30 and TRBJ2-7; 7 bases agree with TRBD2. The trim removed 3 bases at V and 0 bases at J, leaving 14 bases unmatched. There are 17 residues in the CDR3. CDR1 and CDR2 (germline): GTSNPN, SVGIG (reference sequence).

This sequence joins TRBV27 and TRBJ2-7; D gene uncertain. The V gene lost 6 bases and the J gene lost 0 bases, with 15 bases spanning the gap. Per the germline V gene, CDR1 is MNHEY and CDR2 is SMNVEV (reference sequence). The CDR3 is 15 amino acids. This chain's CDR3 is CASSLAALSSYEQYF. As DNA, the CDR3 is TGTGCCAGCAGCCTCGCGGCTCTTAGCTCCTACGAGCAGTACTTC.

This chain uses TRBV7-8 with TRBJ2-3, with TRBD2 as a possible D gene (6 bases). The CDR3 spans 15 residues. Germline assignment: CDR1 SGHVS and CDR2 FQNEAQ. V lost 4 bases, J lost 6 bases, and 17 bases lay in between. In nucleotides, the CDR3 is TGTGCCAGCAGCTCGAGACTAGAATGGTCGGATACGCAGTATTTT. Its translation is CASSSRLEWSDTQYF.

The chain couples TRBV7-9 to TRBJ2-7; 9 bases line up with TRBD2. The CDR3 sequence is 18 residues long. Germline assignment: CDR1 SEHNR and CDR2 FQNEAQ (reference sequence). V trimming: 3 bases; J trimming: 3 bases; junction bases outside the gene matches: 15. The CDR3, as DNA: TGTGCCAGCAGCTTGTTTAGCGGGAGAAGTATACCCGACTACGAGCAGTACTTC. Its protein product is CASSLFSGRSIPDYEQYF.

V gene TRBV28 combines with J gene TRBJ1-5, with D possibly being TRBD1 (6 bases). The germline V gene has CDR1 MDHEN and CDR2 SYDVKM. The CDR3 is made up of 11 amino acids. Trimming took off 10 bases at V and 13 bases at J, with 17 bases between the two ends. For the CDR3, the DNA is TGTGCCATCTCAGAGGAGGGGGGTCAGCATTTT. It yields the protein CAISEEGGQHF.

The chain combines TRBV4-1 with TRBJ2-4; D is possibly TRBD1 (6 bases). The CDR3 contains 16 residues. V was clipped by 0 bases and J by 7 bases, with 16 bases between them. Per germline, CDR1 MGHRA and CDR2 YSYEKL. In DNA form, the CDR3 reads TGCGCCAGCAGCCAAGAGACACAGGGCTTGGGGAACATTCAGTACTTC. Translation: CASSQETQGLGNIQYF.

The chain joins TRBV10-3 to TRBJ2-3; TRBD2 matches 10 bases. From germline, CDR1 is ENHRY and CDR2 SYGVKD. Trimming at V came to 5 bases and at J to 5 bases, leaving 4 bases not matched to a gene. The CDR3 extends over 14 amino acids. The CDR3 DNA reads as TGTGCCATCAGTCTAGCGGGAGCGGGAGATACGCAGTATTTT. Translating it yields CAISLAGAGDTQYF.

V and J are TRBV28 and TRBJ1-2, with D possibly TRBD1 on 6 matching bases. V lost 5 bases to trimming and J lost 7 bases, with 20 bases between them. The CDR3 length is 15 residues. Germline V gene lookup returns CDR1 MDHEN and CDR2 SYDVKM. The CDR3 coding sequence is TGTGCCAGCAGTATCGCCTCCGGGACATCTCTTGGCTACACCTTC. As protein: CASSIASGTSLGYTF.

V usage is TRBV15 and J usage is TRBJ2-7, with 7 bases fitting TRBD2. After removal of 0 bases from V and 3 bases from J, the junction contained 17 bases not matched to a gene. The CDR3 contains 19 residues. In germline, CDR1 is LNHNV, CDR2 YYDKDF (reference sequence). In DNA form, the CDR3 reads TGTGCCACCAGCAGAGATTGGACTAGGGCACTTAAAATTTTCTACGAGCAGTACTTC. Translated, it gives CATSRDWTRALKIFYEQYF.

CDR3 nucleotides: TGTGCCAGCAGGGGGGGACTAGCGGGACCCGGGGAGCTGTTTTTT. It yields the protein CASRGGLAGPGELFF. This chain uses TRBV6-6 with TRBJ2-2; TRBD2 agrees at 13 bases. V lost 6 bases, J lost 6 bases, and 4 bases stayed unmatched. Germline V gene sequence: CDR1 MNHNY, CDR2 SVGAGI (reference sequence). This CDR3 contains 15 residues.

Notes on this clone: Other nucleotide sequences from this sample produce the same CDR3. The J gene is TRBJ2-1, the V gene TRBV6-1; D is perhaps TRBD1 (5 bases). There are 11 residues in the CDR3. Germline-derived CDR1 and CDR2 are MNHNS and SASEGT. V dropped 7 bases and J dropped 5 bases, with 6 bases sitting between them. The CDR3, as DNA: TGTGCCAGCAACAGGAACAATGAGCAGTTCTTC. It encodes CASNRNNEQFF.

V gene TRBV28 combines with J gene TRBJ1-3; D possibly corresponds to TRBD1 (6 bases). This CDR3 is 17 amino acids long. Trimming took 8 bases from V and 3 from J, leaving 23 bases between them. CDR1 and CDR2 (germline): MDHEN, SYDVKM. The CDR3 here is CASVAGGAILGGNTIYF. Written as DNA, the CDR3 is TGTGCCAGCGTTGCGGGGGGCGCTATTCTAGGTGGAAACACCATATATTTT.

This chain links TRBV6-1 with TRBJ2-3; TRBD2 is a possible D gene (5 bases). Germline V gives CDR1 MNHNS, CDR2 SASEGT. This CDR3 is built from 17 residues. V lost 3 bases, J lost 1 base, and 17 bases lay in between. In DNA form, the CDR3 reads TGTGCCAGCAGTGACCACCGGGGAGCTCAAGGCACAGATACGCAGTATTTT. Translated, it gives CASSDHRGAQGTDTQYF.

This CDR3 reads CASSLVRGEAFF. CDR3 DNA: TGTGCCAGCAGTTTGGTCAGGGGTGAAGCTTTCTTT. V is TRBV28 and J is TRBJ1-1; TRBD1 is a possible D gene (6 bases). The CDR3 is made up of 12 amino acids. In germline, CDR1 is MDHEN, CDR2 SYDVKM. V lost 3 bases and J lost 7, with 9 bases in between.